The 13 T cell receptor beta chains listed next were all sequenced from one sample in a study of blood T cell repertoires in COVID-19. The table came from immunoSEQ multiplex PCR; TCRdb's copy has only in-frame clones and leaves some out. This sample has tens of thousands of clones; 70% to 90% occur once, and the top ten carry roughly 9.8%. Input material: peripheral blood. These receptors came from a man in his 60s with COVID-19, enrolled during active disease.

The rearrangement joins TRBV29-1 to TRBJ1-5, with 8 bases lining up with TRBD1. The germline CDR1 and CDR2 sequences are SQVTM and ANQGSEA. CDR3 length equals 14 residues. Trimming removed 4 bases from V and 5 bases from J; junction bases left unmatched: 7. CDR3 in amino acids: CSVVPGGSDQPQHF. The DNA for the CDR3 is TGCAGCGTTGTACCAGGGGGCTCGGATCAGCCCCAGCATTTT. Full variable domain (remainder filled in from reference TRBV29-1 and TRBJ1-5): SAVISQKPSRDICQRGTSLTIQCQVDSQVTMMFWYRQQPGQSLTLIATANQGSEATYESGFVIDKFPISRPNLTFSTLTVSNMSPEDSSIYLCSVVPGGSDQPQHFGDGTRLSIL.

The genes are TRBV27 and TRBJ2-3; TRBD2 aligns across 15 bases. CDR1 and CDR2 from the germline V gene are MNHEY and SMNVEV (reference sequence). Unmatched junction bases numbered 6, after V lost 5 bases and J lost 0 bases. CDR3 length: 18 amino acids. CDR3 region: CASSGGTSGGPSTDTQYF. CDR3 nucleotide sequence: TGTGCCAGCAGTGGCGGGACTAGCGGGGGGCCTAGCACAGATACGCAGTATTTT.

A few counts support this clone. This chain uses TRBV9 with TRBJ2-3, with no clear D. The V gene lost 0 bases and the J gene lost 5 bases, with 7 bases spanning the gap. CDR3 length: 13 residues. CDR1 is SGDLS, CDR2 YYNGEE, per germline. DNA of the CDR3: TGTGCCAGCAGCGTAGTCTCAGGAGATACGCAGTATTTT. This gives the protein CASSVVSGDTQYF.

This clone appeared a single time. The CDR3 DNA is TGCAGTGTCCTATGGGCCACTGAAGCTTTCTTT. Protein: CSVLWATEAFF. This chain connects TRBV20-1 to TRBJ1-1; D unclear. The germline gives CDR1 DFQATT, CDR2 SNEGSKA (reference sequence). V lost 7 bases and J 4 bases, leaving 10 bases between the germline ends. The CDR3 length is 11 residues.

This clone was seen only once. The V gene is TRBV27, the J gene TRBJ2-1, with 13 bases identical to TRBD2. J lost 5 bases, V lost 4 bases, and 11 bases had no gene match. There are 18 residues in the CDR3. Germline V lookup: CDR1 MNHEY, CDR2 SMNVEV (reference sequence). This CDR3 reads CASSSRYPTSGGHNEQFF. The CDR3, as DNA: TGTGCCAGCAGTTCGCGCTATCCGACTAGCGGGGGGCACAATGAGCAGTTCTTC.

The chain couples TRBV28 to TRBJ2-7; 7 nucleotides align to TRBD1. The germline gives CDR1 MDHEN, CDR2 SYDVKM. After removal of 8 bases from V and 2 bases from J, the junction contained 6 bases not matched to a gene. CDR3 length: 13 amino acids. CDR3 DNA: TGTGCCAGCGGACGACAGGGACCCTACGAGCAGTACTTC. Translating it yields CASGRQGPYEQYF.

J is TRBJ1-2 and V is TRBV5-1; D is unclear. Germline CDR1 SGHRS, CDR2 YFSETQ. The CDR3 sequence is 14 residues long. V was clipped by 0 bases and J by 1 base, with 7 bases between them. CDR3 bases: TGCGCCAGCAGCTTGGATCTGTATAACTATGGCTACACCTTC. Its translation: CASSLDLYNYGYTF.

The V and J genes are TRBV5-1 and TRBJ1-2, with 7 bases lining up with TRBD1. V lost 4 bases to trimming and J lost 4 bases; unmatched junction nucleotides: 7. From germline, CDR1 is SGHRS and CDR2 YFSETQ. The CDR3 is made up of 14 amino acids. CDR3 sequence reads: CASSPGDSVYGYTF. The CDR3 coding sequence is TGCGCCAGCAGCCCCGGGGACAGCGTCTATGGCTACACCTTC.

The rearrangement links TRBV3-1 (or the pseudogene TRBV3-2) to TRBJ2-2; 10 bases match TRBD2. The CDR3 sequence is 15 residues long. The J segment lost 6 bases and the V segment lost 6 bases, leaving 7 bases of the junction unmatched. CDR1 and CDR2 from the germline V gene are LGHDT and YNNKEL (reference sequence). CDR3 in DNA: TGTGCCAGCAGGATAGCGGGAGGTACCGCCGGGGAGCTGTTTTTT. Amino acids: CASRIAGGTAGELFF.

The J gene is TRBJ1-2, the V gene TRBV19, with D possibly TRBD1 on 6 matching bases. V lost 5 bases, J lost 3 bases, and 7 bases lay in between. Germline values: CDR1 LNHDA, CDR2 SQIVND (reference sequence). This CDR3 is 12 amino acids long. The CDR3 sequence: CASSPGDYGYTF. For the CDR3, the DNA is TGTGCCAGTAGTCCAGGGGACTATGGCTACACCTTC.

This chain uses TRBV4-1 with TRBJ2-2, with 9 nucleotides matching TRBD1. The CDR3 has 16 residues. The V segment lost 5 bases and the J segment 3 bases; nucleotides outside the gene matches: 7. In germline, CDR1 is MGHRA, CDR2 YSYEKL. This CDR3 is CASSSRTGADTGELFF. The CDR3 nucleotides are TGCGCCAGCAGCTCACGGACAGGGGCTGACACCGGGGAGCTGTTTTTT.

The V and J genes are TRBV7-2 and TRBJ2-7, with a weak D call TRBD1 (5 bases). The germline V gene encodes CDR1 SGHTA and CDR2 FQGNSA. The CDR3 loop spans 14 amino acids. Between the trimmed V and J ends, which lost 5 bases and 0 bases, there was a span of 11 bases. As DNA, the CDR3 is TGTGCCAGCAGCCCCGACAGCGCCTCCTACGAGCAGTACTTC. Its translation is CASSPDSASYEQYF.

The rearrangement joins TRBV10-3 to TRBJ1-1; 8 bases agree with TRBD1. Trimming cost V 6 bases and J 1 base; bases outside gene matches: 4. The germline V gene has CDR1 ENHRY and CDR2 SYGVKD. The CDR3 contains 14 residues. The CDR3 loop reads CAIRTGTGNTEAFF. The CDR3 DNA is TGTGCCATCAGGACCGGGACAGGGAACACTGAAGCTTTCTTT.